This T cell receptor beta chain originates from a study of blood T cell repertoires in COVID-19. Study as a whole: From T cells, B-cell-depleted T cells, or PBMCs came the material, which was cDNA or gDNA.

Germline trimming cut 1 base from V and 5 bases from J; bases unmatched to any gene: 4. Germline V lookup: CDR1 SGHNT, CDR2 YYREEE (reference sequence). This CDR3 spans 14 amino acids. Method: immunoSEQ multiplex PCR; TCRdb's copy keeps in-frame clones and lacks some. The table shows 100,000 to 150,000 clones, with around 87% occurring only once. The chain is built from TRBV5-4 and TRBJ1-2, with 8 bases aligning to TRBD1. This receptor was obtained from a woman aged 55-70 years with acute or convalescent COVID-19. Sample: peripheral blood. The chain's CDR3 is CASSLPGQEYGYTF. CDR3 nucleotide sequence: TGTGCCAGCAGCTTGCCGGGACAGGAGTATGGCTACACCTTC.